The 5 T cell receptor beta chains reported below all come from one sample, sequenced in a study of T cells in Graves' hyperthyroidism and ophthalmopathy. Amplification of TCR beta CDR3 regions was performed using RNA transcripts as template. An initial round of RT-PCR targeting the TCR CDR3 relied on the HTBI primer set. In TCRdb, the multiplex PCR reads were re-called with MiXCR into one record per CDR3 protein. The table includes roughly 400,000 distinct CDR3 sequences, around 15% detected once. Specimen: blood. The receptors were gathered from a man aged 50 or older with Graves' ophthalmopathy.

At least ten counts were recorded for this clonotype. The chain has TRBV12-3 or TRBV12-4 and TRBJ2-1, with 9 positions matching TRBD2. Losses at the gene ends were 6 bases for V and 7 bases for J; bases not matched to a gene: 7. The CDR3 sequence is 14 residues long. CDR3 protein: CASSETSGPNEQFF. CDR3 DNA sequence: TGTGCCAGCAGCGAAACTAGCGGGCCTAATGAGCAGTTCTTC.

The CDR3 sequence: CATSGWGFTQETQYF. The CDR3 DNA reads TGTGCCACCTCTGGGTGGGGGTTTACCCAAGAGACCCAGTACTTC. V and J are TRBV24-1 and TRBJ2-5, with D tentatively TRBD1 or TRBD2 (5 bases each). Germline loops: CDR1 KGHDR, CDR2 SFDVKD. This CDR3 is built from 15 residues. V was pared by 9 bases and J by 1 base, with 17 bases between.

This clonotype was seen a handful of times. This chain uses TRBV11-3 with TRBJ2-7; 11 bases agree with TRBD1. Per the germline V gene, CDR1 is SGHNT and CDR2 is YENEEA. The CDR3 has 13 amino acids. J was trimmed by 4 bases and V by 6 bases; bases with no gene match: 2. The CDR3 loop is CASRGQGGYEQYF. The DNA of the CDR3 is TGTGCCAGCAGGGGACAGGGGGGATACGAGCAGTACTTC.

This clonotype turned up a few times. CDR3 coding DNA: TGTGCCATCAGTTTTCAGGGGGACGGCTACACCTTC. Its protein is CAISFQGDGYTF. V gene TRBV10-3 combines with J gene TRBJ1-2; 7 bases line up with TRBD1. The germline V gene encodes CDR1 ENHRY and CDR2 SYGVKD. CDR3 size: 12 residues. V trimming: 5 bases; J trimming: 8 bases; junction bases outside the gene matches: 5.

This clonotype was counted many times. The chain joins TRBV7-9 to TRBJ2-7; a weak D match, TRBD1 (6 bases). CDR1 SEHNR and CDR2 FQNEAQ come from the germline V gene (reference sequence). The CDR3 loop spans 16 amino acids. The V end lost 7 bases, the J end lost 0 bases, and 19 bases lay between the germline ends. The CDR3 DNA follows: TGTGCCAGCACCGTTATCTTTCGGGACAACTCCTACGAGCAGTACTTC. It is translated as CASTVIFRDNSYEQYF.